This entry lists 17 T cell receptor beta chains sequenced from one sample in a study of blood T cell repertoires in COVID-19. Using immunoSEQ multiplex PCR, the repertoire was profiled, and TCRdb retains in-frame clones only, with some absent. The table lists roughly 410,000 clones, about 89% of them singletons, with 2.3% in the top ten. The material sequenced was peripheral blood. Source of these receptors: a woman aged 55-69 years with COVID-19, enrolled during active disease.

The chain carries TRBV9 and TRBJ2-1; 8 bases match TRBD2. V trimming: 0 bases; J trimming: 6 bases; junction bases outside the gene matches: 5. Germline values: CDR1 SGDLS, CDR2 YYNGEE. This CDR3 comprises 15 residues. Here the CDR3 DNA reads TGTGCCAGCAGCGTAGGAGCGGGGGAATCCAATGAGCAGTTCTTC. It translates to CASSVGAGESNEQFF.

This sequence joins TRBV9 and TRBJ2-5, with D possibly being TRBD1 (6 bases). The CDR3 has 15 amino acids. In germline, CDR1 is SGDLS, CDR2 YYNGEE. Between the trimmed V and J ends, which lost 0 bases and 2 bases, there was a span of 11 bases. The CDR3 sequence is CASSVEGVGQETQYF. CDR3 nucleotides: TGTGCCAGCAGCGTAGAGGGGGTGGGGCAAGAGACCCAGTACTTC.

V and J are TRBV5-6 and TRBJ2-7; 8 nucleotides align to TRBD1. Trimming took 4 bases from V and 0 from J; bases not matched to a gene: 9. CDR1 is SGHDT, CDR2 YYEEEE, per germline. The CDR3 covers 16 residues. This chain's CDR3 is CASSPRTGKSSYEQYF. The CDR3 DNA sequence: TGTGCCAGCAGCCCTCGGACAGGGAAAAGCTCCTACGAGCAGTACTTC.

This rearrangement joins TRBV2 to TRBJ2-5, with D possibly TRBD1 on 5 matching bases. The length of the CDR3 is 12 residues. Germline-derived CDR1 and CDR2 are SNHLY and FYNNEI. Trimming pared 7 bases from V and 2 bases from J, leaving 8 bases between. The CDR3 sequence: CASNRQQETQYF. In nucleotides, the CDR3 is TGTGCCAGCAACCGACAGCAAGAGACCCAGTACTTC.

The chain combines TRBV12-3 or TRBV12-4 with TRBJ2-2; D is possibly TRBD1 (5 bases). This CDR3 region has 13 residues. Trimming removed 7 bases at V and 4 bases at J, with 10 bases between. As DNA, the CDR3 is TGTGCCAGCAAAGTCACAGGCACCGGGGAGCTGTTTTTT. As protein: CASKVTGTGELFF.

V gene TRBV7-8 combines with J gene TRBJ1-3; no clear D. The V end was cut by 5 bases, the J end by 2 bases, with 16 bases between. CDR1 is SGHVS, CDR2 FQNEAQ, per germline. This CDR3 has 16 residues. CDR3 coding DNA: TGTGCCAGCAGCAGACCCCGGGAAAGACCTGGAAACACCATATATTTT. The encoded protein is CASSRPRERPGNTIYF.

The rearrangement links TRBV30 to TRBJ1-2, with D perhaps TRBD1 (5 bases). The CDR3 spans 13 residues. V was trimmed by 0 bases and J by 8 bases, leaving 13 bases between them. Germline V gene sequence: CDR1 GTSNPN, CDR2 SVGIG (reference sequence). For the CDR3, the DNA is TGTGCCTGGAGTGTCGGGGGATCGGTCGGCTACACCTTC. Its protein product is CAWSVGGSVGYTF.

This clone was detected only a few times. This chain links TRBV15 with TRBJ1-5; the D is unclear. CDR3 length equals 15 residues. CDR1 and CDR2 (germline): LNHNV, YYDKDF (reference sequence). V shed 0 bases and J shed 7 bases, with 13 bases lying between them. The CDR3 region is CATSRDGQYVQPQHF. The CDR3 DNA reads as TGTGCCACCAGCAGAGATGGGCAGTACGTCCAGCCCCAGCATTTT.

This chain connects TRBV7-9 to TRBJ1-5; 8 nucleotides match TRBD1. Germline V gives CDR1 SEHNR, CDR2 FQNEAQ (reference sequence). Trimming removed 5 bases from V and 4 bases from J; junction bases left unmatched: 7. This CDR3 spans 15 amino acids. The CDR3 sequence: CASSADRGGNQPQHF. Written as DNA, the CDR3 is TGTGCCAGCAGCGCTGACAGGGGAGGAAATCAGCCCCAGCATTTT. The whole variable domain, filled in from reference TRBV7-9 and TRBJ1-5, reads DTGVSQNPRHKITKRGQNVTFRCDPISEHNRLYWYRQTLGQGPEFLTYFQNEAQLEKSRLLSDRFSAERPKGSFSTLEIQRTEQGDSAMYLCASSADRGGNQPQHFGDGTRLSIL.

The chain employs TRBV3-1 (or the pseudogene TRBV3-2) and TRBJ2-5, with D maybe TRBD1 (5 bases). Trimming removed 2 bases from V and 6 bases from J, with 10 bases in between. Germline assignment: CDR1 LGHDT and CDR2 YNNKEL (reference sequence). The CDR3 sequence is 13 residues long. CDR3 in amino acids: CASSQRGGQTQYF. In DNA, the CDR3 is TGTGCCAGCAGCCAAAGGGGCGGCCAGACCCAGTACTTC.

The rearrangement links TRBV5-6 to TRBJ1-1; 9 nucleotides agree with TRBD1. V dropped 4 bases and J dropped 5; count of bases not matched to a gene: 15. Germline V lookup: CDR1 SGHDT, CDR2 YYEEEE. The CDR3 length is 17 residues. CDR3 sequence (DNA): TGTGCCAGCAGCAAGTTAGGACAGGGGCTAGGGAGGACTGAAGCTTTCTTT. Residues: CASSKLGQGLGRTEAFF.

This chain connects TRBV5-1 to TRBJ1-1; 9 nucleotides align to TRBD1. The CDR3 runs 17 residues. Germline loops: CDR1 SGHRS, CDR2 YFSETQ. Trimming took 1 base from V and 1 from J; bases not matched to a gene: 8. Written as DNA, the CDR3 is TGCGCCAGCAGCTTGTCCCCCCCACAGGGGGCGAACACTGAAGCTTTCTTT. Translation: CASSLSPPQGANTEAFF.

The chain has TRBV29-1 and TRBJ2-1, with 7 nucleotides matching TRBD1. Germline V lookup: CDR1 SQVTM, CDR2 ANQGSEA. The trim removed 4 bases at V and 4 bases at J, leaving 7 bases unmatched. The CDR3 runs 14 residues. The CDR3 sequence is CSVARGIGYNEQFF. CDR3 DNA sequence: TGCAGCGTTGCCAGGGGGATCGGGTACAATGAGCAGTTCTTC.

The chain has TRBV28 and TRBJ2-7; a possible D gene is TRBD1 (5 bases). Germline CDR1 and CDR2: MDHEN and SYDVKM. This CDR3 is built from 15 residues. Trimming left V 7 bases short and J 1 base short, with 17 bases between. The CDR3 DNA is TGTGCCAGCACCTCCCAGGGCTACCAGTCCTACGAGCAGTACTTC. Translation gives CASTSQGYQSYEQYF.

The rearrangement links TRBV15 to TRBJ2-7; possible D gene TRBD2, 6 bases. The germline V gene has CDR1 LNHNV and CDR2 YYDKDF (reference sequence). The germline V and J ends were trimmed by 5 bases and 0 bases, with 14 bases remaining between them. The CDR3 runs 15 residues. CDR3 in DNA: TGTGCCACCAGCCGCGGGATTGTAGGCTCCTACGAGCAGTACTTC. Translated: CATSRGIVGSYEQYF.

Written as DNA, the CDR3 is TGTGCCTTCCTAATGGGGACAGGACATACCGGGGAGCTGTTTTTT. Residues: CAFLMGTGHTGELFF. The V call is TRBV6-5, the J call TRBJ2-2, with TRBD1 identical over 8 bases. J gave up 5 bases and V 11 bases, and 13 bases lay outside the gene matches. CDR3 length: 15 amino acids. Looked up from germline, CDR1 is MNHEY and CDR2 is SVGAGI.

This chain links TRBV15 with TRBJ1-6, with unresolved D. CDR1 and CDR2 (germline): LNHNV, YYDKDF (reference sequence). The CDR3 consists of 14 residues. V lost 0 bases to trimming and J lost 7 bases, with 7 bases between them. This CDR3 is CATSRDGRNSPLHF. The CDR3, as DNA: TGTGCCACCAGCAGAGATGGGAGGAATTCACCCCTCCACTTT.